This TCR beta chain derives from a study of cytomegalovirus exposure and HLA in healthy donors. The PCR contained 60 Vbeta and 13 Jbeta primers. Measured with immunoSEQ multiplex PCR; TCRdb has only the in-frame clones, and not every one. The table includes over 200,000 clones, about three quarters detected once. As for this clone: The antigen is unknown.

V dropped 7 bases and J dropped 6 bases, with 18 bases sitting between them. Germline V gene sequence: CDR1 SNHLY, CDR2 FYNNEI. CDR3 length: 14 residues. Study outcomes and limitations: Differences between HLA loci emerged in a later analysis of TCR association rates, with DRB1 most and HLA-C fewest. Confirmation was obtained in vitro that a few CMV-associated chains are specific for CMV antigens.

The sequence derives from a woman in her fifties or sixties in good health and CMV-seropositive. The sequenced sample was PBMCs. The chain links TRBV2 to TRBJ1-2, with D possibly matching TRBD1 (6 bases). The CDR3 sequence: CASNRDRSAHGYTF. The CDR3 region has the DNA TGTGCCAGCAACCGAGACAGGTCGGCACATGGCTACACCTTC.